These 20 T cell receptor beta chains originate from one sample sequenced in a study of T-cell reconstitution after alpha-beta-depleted transplantation in children. For TCRbeta, the library was prepared with unique molecular identifiers. TCRdb fed the PCR reads into MiXCR, producing one record per CDR3 protein. The sample lists about 830,000 distinct CDR3 sequences, around 17% occurring once. Sequencing used PBMCs, mostly from graft donor cells, obtained 360 days after TCRalphabeta/CD19-depleted stem cell transplant. The receptor set was obtained from a male patient under 18 who had a stem cell transplant for acute lymphoblastic leukemia, so the T cells may come from the graft donor.

This clonotype was observed a handful of times. The genes are TRBV27 and TRBJ2-7; tentative D call: TRBD1 (6 bases). The CDR3 runs to 13 residues. V was trimmed by 5 bases and J by 3 bases, leaving 11 bases between them. Germline V gives CDR1 MNHEY, CDR2 SMNVEV (reference sequence). CDR3 sequence (DNA): TGTGCCAGCAGTAATCGCAGGGGCTACGAGCAGTACTTC. The encoded protein is CASSNRRGYEQYF.

This clonotype occurred a few times. The chain uses TRBV27 and TRBJ2-7; D is possibly TRBD2 (7 bases). Germline CDR1 reads MNHEY; CDR2 reads SMNVEV (reference sequence). The CDR3 extends over 14 amino acids. V shed 4 bases and J shed 2 bases, with 12 bases lying between them. The CDR3 DNA reads as TGTGCCAGCAGTTGGGGGGGGCATGCCTACGAGCAGTACTTC. Its translation: CASSWGGHAYEQYF.

The chain couples TRBV7-2 to TRBJ2-7, with 8 bases aligning to TRBD2. The CDR3 sequence is 14 residues long. Germline trimming cut 5 bases from V and 0 bases from J; bases unmatched to any gene: 3. Looked up from germline, CDR1 is SGHTA and CDR2 is FQGNSA. The CDR3 sequence is CASSLSGISYEQYF. The CDR3 DNA sequence: TGTGCCAGCAGCCTTAGCGGGATCTCCTACGAGCAGTACTTC. The complete variable domain, with remaining parts taken from reference TRBV7-2 and TRBJ2-7, reads GAGVSQSPSNKVTEKGKDVELRCDPISGHTALYWYRQSLGQGLEFLIYFQGNSAPDKSGLPSDRFSAERTGGSVSTLTIQRTQQEDSAVYLCASSLSGISYEQYFGPGTRLTVT.

The chain employs TRBV6-1 and TRBJ1-6, with D unclear. The CDR3 spans 15 residues. Germline values: CDR1 MNHNS, CDR2 SASEGT. V was cut by 7 bases and J by 0 bases, with 10 bases left in between. This CDR3 is CASIPRSSYNSPLHF. The CDR3 nucleotides are TGTGCCAGCATCCCAAGGAGCTCCTATAATTCACCCCTCCACTTT.

The chain has TRBV7-8 and TRBJ2-7; 8 nucleotides agree with TRBD1. After removal of 5 bases from V and 2 bases from J, the junction contained 8 bases not matched to a gene. The CDR3 has 15 amino acids. Germline V gene data show CDR1 as SGHVS and CDR2 as FQNEAQ. CDR3 in amino acids: CASSDRGRNPYEQYF. The CDR3 DNA is TGTGCCAGCAGCGACAGGGGTCGAAACCCCTACGAGCAGTACTTC. Full variable domain (rest looked up from reference TRBV7-8 and TRBJ2-7): GAGVSQSPRYKVAKRGQDVALRCDPISGHVSLFWYQQALGQGPEFLTYFQNEAQLDKSGLPSDRFFAERPEGSVSTLKIQRTQQEDSAVYLCASSDRGRNPYEQYFGPGTRLTVT.

Notes on this clonotype: Given a much more abundant clone one base away, this may be a read error. The chain links TRBV5-1 to TRBJ2-1, with 15 bases identical to TRBD2. Per germline, CDR1 SGHRS and CDR2 YFSETQ. There are 17 residues in the CDR3. For the CDR3, the DNA is TGCGCCAGCAGCCCGGGGACTAGCGGGAGGTCCTACAATGGGCAGTTCTTC. Encoded protein: CASSPGTSGRSYNGQFF. Looking up the rest from reference TRBV5-1 and TRBJ2-1 gives the full variable domain: KAGVTQTPRYLIKTRGQQVTLSCSPISGHRSVSWYQQTPGQGLQFLFEYFSETQRNKGNFPGRFSGRQFSNSRSEMNVSTLELGDSALYLCASSPGTSGRSYNGQFFGPGTRLTVL.

This clonotype has a handful of counts. This sequence joins TRBV7-2 and TRBJ2-3; D is ambiguous. The CDR3 is 19 amino acids. The V gene's germline CDR1 is SGHTA and CDR2 FQGNSA. V gave up 2 bases and J gave up 1 base, with 22 bases separating them. The CDR3 region is CASSLIQLLVRRGTDTQYF. The DNA of the CDR3 is TGTGCCAGCAGCTTAATTCAATTGTTGGTACGAAGGGGCACAGATACGCAGTATTTT.

This clonotype was picked up one time. The chain recombines TRBV7-3 with TRBJ2-7; TRBD1 aligns across 7 bases. The CDR3 covers 14 residues. The V segment lost 3 bases and the J segment 5 bases; nucleotides outside the gene matches: 7. CDR1 and CDR2 from the germline V gene are SGHTA and FQGTGA. The DNA for the CDR3 is TGTGCCAGCAGCTTTGAGGGGGCAGGAGACGAGCAGTACTTC. It translates to CASSFEGAGDEQYF.

This clonotype was seen a handful of times. The chain combines TRBV20-1 with TRBJ1-5; tentative D call: TRBD1 (5 bases). The V gene's germline CDR1 is DFQATT and CDR2 SNEGSKA (reference sequence). Trimming removed 0 bases at V and 7 bases at J, with 7 bases between. There are 12 residues in the CDR3. The CDR3 reads CSARDGGQPQHF. The CDR3 bases are TGCAGTGCTAGAGATGGGGGACAGCCCCAGCATTTT.

The chain links TRBV7-3 to TRBJ1-2; a possible D gene is TRBD1 (5 bases). V shed 5 bases and J shed 7 bases, with 14 bases lying between them. This CDR3 is built from 13 residues. Germline CDR1 reads SGHTA; CDR2 reads FQGTGA. The CDR3 is CASSHPGLGGYTF. In DNA, the CDR3 is TGTGCCAGCAGCCATCCGGGGCTCGGTGGCTACACCTTC.

This clonotype was observed a handful of times. CDR3 DNA: TGTGCCAGCAGCCGTAGCGGGACAGGAGAGACCCAGTACTTC. Translation gives CASSRSGTGETQYF. The chain uses TRBV3-1 and TRBJ2-5, with D tentatively TRBD1 or TRBD2 (8 bases each). The V end lost 4 bases, the J end lost 4 bases, and 13 bases lay between the germline ends. The CDR3 contains 14 residues. Germline-derived CDR1 and CDR2 are LGHDT and YNNKEL (reference sequence).

This clonotype appeared many times. The V call is TRBV7-6, the J call TRBJ2-3; possibly TRBD1 for D (5 bases). CDR3 length equals 16 residues. Germline CDR1 reads SGHVS; CDR2 reads FNYEAQ. Trimming removed 5 bases at V and 2 bases at J, with 17 bases between. The chain's CDR3 is CASSPARAVYTDTQYF. In nucleotides, the CDR3 is TGTGCCAGCAGCCCAGCCAGGGCCGTTTACACAGATACGCAGTATTTT.

The chain employs TRBV4-1 and TRBJ2-1; TRBD1 might be the D (6 bases). Germline-derived CDR1 and CDR2 are MGHRA and YSYEKL. CDR3 length equals 15 residues. Trimming removed 2 bases from V and 8 bases from J, with 16 bases in between. In nucleotides, the CDR3 is TGCGCCAGCAGCCAACCTCCCGTAGGGGGTTATGAGCAGTTCTTC. Encoded protein: CASSQPPVGGYEQFF.

This clonotype was found a few times. The chain links TRBV19 to TRBJ1-1, with a weak D call TRBD1 (5 bases). V lost 3 bases and J lost 3, with 8 bases in between. Germline values: CDR1 LNHDA, CDR2 SQIVND (reference sequence). This CDR3 spans 13 amino acids. CDR3 region: CASSMGRYTEAFF. The CDR3 DNA sequence: TGTGCCAGTAGTATGGGGCGTTACACTGAAGCTTTCTTT.

There are many counts of this clonotype. V gene TRBV10-3 combines with J gene TRBJ2-7; a possible D gene is TRBD2 (6 bases). There are 15 residues in the CDR3. The V gene's germline CDR1 is ENHRY and CDR2 SYGVKD. V was shortened by 3 bases and J by 0 bases, with 12 bases between the two germline ends. Written as DNA, the CDR3 is TGTGCCATCAGTGAAGGAGCGGGCATCTCCTACGAGCAGTACTTC. Amino acids: CAISEGAGISYEQYF.

This clonotype was seen a handful of times. The chain joins TRBV20-1 to TRBJ2-3; TRBD1 matches at 8 bases. This CDR3 is built from 14 residues. Unmatched junction bases numbered 4, after V lost 4 bases and J lost 1 base. Germline CDR1 DFQATT, CDR2 SNEGSKA (reference sequence). CDR3 bases: TGCAGTGCTACCGACAGGGGCGGCACAGATACGCAGTATTTT. Amino acids: CSATDRGGTDTQYF.

A few counts support this clonotype. The rearrangement links TRBV29-1 to TRBJ1-2; TRBD1 agrees at 8 bases. Unmatched junction bases numbered 13, after V lost 4 bases and J lost 3 bases. Germline V gene sequence: CDR1 SQVTM, CDR2 ANQGSEA. This CDR3 is built from 16 residues. CDR3 sequence: CSVVVWTGTNYYGYTF. The DNA for the CDR3 is TGCAGCGTTGTGGTATGGACAGGGACGAACTACTATGGCTACACCTTC.

This clonotype was observed at least ten times. This chain joins TRBV20-1 and TRBJ2-7; D may be TRBD2 (6 bases). Trimming took off 4 bases at V and 2 bases at J, with 9 bases between the two ends. This CDR3 is built from 12 residues. The V gene's germline CDR1 is DFQATT and CDR2 SNEGSKA (reference sequence). The CDR3 nucleotides are TGCAGTGCTACCGGACTAACCTACGAGCAGTACTTC. It yields the protein CSATGLTYEQYF.

A few counts support this clonotype. The chain links TRBV5-1 to TRBJ2-7, with 11 positions matching TRBD2. Germline V gives CDR1 SGHRS, CDR2 YFSETQ. The V segment lost 3 bases and the J segment 5 bases; nucleotides outside the gene matches: 4. The CDR3 loop spans 14 amino acids. The CDR3 region is CASSSTSGTNEQYF. CDR3 bases: TGCGCCAGCAGCTCGACTAGCGGGACCAACGAGCAGTACTTC.

This clonotype was counted many times. The V and J genes are TRBV7-9 and TRBJ2-1; D gene unclear. The CDR3 sequence is 15 residues long. CDR1 and CDR2 (germline): SEHNR, FQNEAQ (reference sequence). V was clipped by 1 base and J by 8 bases, with 15 bases between them. CDR3 DNA sequence: TGTGCCAGCAGCTTAGTACCCCCCCGTGAGGATGAGCAGTTCTTC. Its protein is CASSLVPPREDEQFF.